This T cell receptor beta chain was identified during a study of blood T cell repertoires in COVID-19. Turning to the study itself: From the United States, Italy and Spain came samples of acute and convalescent COVID-19. Nucleic acid was either cDNA or gDNA, and it came from T cells, B-cell-depleted T cells, or PBMCs.

J lost 4 bases, V lost 4 bases, and 9 bases had no gene match. The CDR3 totals 15 residues. Germline V lookup: CDR1 SEHNR, CDR2 FQNEAQ (reference sequence). In the study's own analysis: Reference gene primers were amplified, and this amplification served to estimate nucleated cell counts. Clones were read by immunoSEQ multiplex PCR, and TCRdb kept only the in-frame ones, dropping some. For V, J and clone size, that table is used; D and trimming come from the DNA. The sample includes roughly 150,000 clones, 75% to 80% of them seen just once. Material: peripheral blood. The chain couples TRBV7-9 to TRBJ1-2; TRBD1 matches at 7 bases. The clonotype comes from a woman aged 80 or over with acute or convalescent COVID-19. The CDR3 region has the DNA TGTGCCAGCAGCTCCCCCGACAGGGCCACCTATGGCTACACCTTC. It is translated as CASSSPDRATYGYTF.